Shown below are 5 T cell receptor beta chains from a single sample sequenced in a study of T-cell memory formation after mild COVID-19. TCRdb recomputed calls from the 5' RACE reads with MiXCR, one row per CDR3 protein. The sample contains about 560,000 distinct CDR3 sequences, 15% to 20% of which appear only once. The sequencing sample was made of PBMCs or a T cell subset sorted from them (not recorded which). All receptors derive from an adult woman who had mild COVID-19 (a few samples of this study predate the infection). Cell type and time point are not known.

The V gene is TRBV27, the J gene TRBJ2-2, with 8 positions matching TRBD1. Looked up from germline, CDR1 is MNHEY and CDR2 is SMNVEV (reference sequence). After removal of 2 bases from V and 9 bases from J, the junction contained 8 bases not matched to a gene. This CDR3 contains 15 residues. The CDR3 DNA sequence: TGTGCCAGCAGTTTAGGGGGCAGGGGGCTCAGGGAGCTGTTTTTT. This translates into CASSLGGRGLRELFF.

This clonotype was seen more than once but under ten times. This chain connects TRBV2 to TRBJ2-7; 10 bases map to TRBD2. The CDR3 is 18 residues long. Trimming took 4 bases from V and 0 from J; bases not matched to a gene: 12. CDR1 SNHLY and CDR2 FYNNEI come from the germline V gene. CDR3: CASSGAPGLATLSYEQYF. The CDR3 DNA follows: TGTGCCAGCAGTGGAGCCCCGGGACTAGCGACCCTCTCCTACGAGCAGTACTTC.

The chain uses TRBV11-3 and TRBJ2-3; 11 bases are shared with TRBD2. The CDR3 contains 17 residues. V lost 4 bases to trimming and J lost 2 bases; unmatched junction nucleotides: 8. The germline gives CDR1 SGHNT, CDR2 YENEEA. The CDR3 is CASSSYSGRGTTDTQYF. CDR3 DNA sequence: TGTGCCAGCAGCTCTTATAGCGGGAGGGGAACCACAGATACGCAGTATTTT.

As concerns this clonotype: The germline gene is not matched at one end of the junction; a read error may be the cause. The chain carries TRBV7-9 and TRBJ2-5; 8 nucleotides line up with TRBD1. Germline lookup yields CDR1 SEHNR and CDR2 FQNEAQ (reference sequence). CDR3 length equals 15 residues. The CDR3 DNA follows: TGTGCCGGCAGACCCGACAGGGGCTCCCAAGAGACCCAGTACTTC. Amino acids: CAGRPDRGSQETQYF.

There are a few counts of this clonotype. The chain combines TRBV7-9 with TRBJ2-5; 11 nucleotides agree with TRBD1. The CDR3 sequence is 15 residues long. CDR1 SEHNR and CDR2 FQNEAQ come from the germline V gene (reference sequence). The V segment lost 5 bases and the J segment 5 bases; nucleotides outside the gene matches: 7. CDR3: CASSPGQGAKETQYF. The CDR3 region has the DNA TGTGCCAGCAGCCCAGGACAGGGGGCGAAGGAGACCCAGTACTTC.